The rows below give T cell receptor beta chains drawn from one sample of a study of T cell responses to AZD1222 COVID-19 vaccine. Clones were read by immunoSEQ multiplex PCR, and TCRdb kept only the in-frame ones, dropping some. The sample yields about 86,000 clones, 88% seen once. This specimen consisted of peripheral blood, obtained 28 days after the second AZD1222 dose. These receptors all stem from an adult who received the AZD1222 COVID-19 vaccine. CDR3s include the opening cysteine and the closing phenylalanine or tryptophan. The D gene is left open where the match is weak. Only part of the rows carry a size: once, few, many, or a class if the clone is expanded.

clone_size	v_call	d_call	cdr3_length	j_call	cdr3_nt	cdr3_aa
.	TRBV5-4	TRBD2	15	TRBJ2-1	TGTGCCAGCAGCTTGGAAACGGGAGGGGGCAATGAGCAGTTCTTC	CASSLETGGGNEQFF
.	TRBV4-1	.	14	TRBJ1-1	TGCGCCAGCAGCCAAGATGGTTCGCAGTCTGAAGCTTTCTTT	CASSQDGSQSEAFF
.	TRBV5-1	.	14	TRBJ2-5	TGCGCCAGCAGCTTGGGGGGGGCCCAAGAGACCCAGTACTTC	CASSLGGAQETQYF
.	TRBV19	TRBD1	16	TRBJ1-5	TGTGCCAGTAGTATAGATCGGGAGGGACAGGGAAGGACCCAGCATTTT	CASSIDREGQGRTQHF
.	TRBV6-2/TRBV6-3	.	14	TRBJ2-7	TGTGCCAGCAGTTACTCCGGGACGGTGAGCGAGCAGTACTTC	CASSYSGTVSEQYF
.	TRBV3-1/TRBV3-2	.	15	TRBJ1-1	TGTGCCAGCAGCCAAGGAATTACAGGGAACACTGAAGCTTTCTTT	CASSQGITGNTEAFF
.	TRBV7-3	.	15	TRBJ1-1	TGTGCCAGCAGCTTACACCACGGTTTGAACACTGAAGCTTTCTTT	CASSLHHGLNTEAFF
.	TRBV10-3	.	15	TRBJ2-5	TGTGCCACGCTCCCCGGGCTTCTGAGGCAAGAGACCCAGTACTTC	CATLPGLLRQETQYF
.	TRBV12-3/TRBV12-4	.	13	TRBJ1-2	TGTGCCAGCACCCTGGGGACGGACTATGGCTACACCTTC	CASTLGTDYGYTF
.	TRBV7-9	.	13	TRBJ1-5	TGTGCCAGCAGCTTAGTATTGGGGCAGCCCCAGCATTTT	CASSLVLGQPQHF
.	TRBV7-2	.	16	TRBJ1-6	TGTGCCAGCAGCTTAGTTGTAGGAGGGTGGAATTCACCCCTCCACTTT	CASSLVVGGWNSPLHF
.	TRBV24-1	TRBD1	13	TRBJ1-5	TGTGCCACCAGCGGACAGGGAGGACAGCCCCAGCATTTT	CATSGQGGQPQHF
.	TRBV2	.	14	TRBJ2-5	TGTGCCAGCAGTTATACTGGGGGCCAAGAGACCCAGTACTTC	CASSYTGGQETQYF
.	TRBV15	.	15	TRBJ1-2	TGTGCCACCTCCCCGGGGCAGCCTACTAACTATGGCTACACCTTC	CATSPGQPTNYGYTF
once	TRBV6-4	TRBD2	16	TRBJ2-2	TGTGCCAGCAGCGACAGACTAGCGGGAGAGTCCGGGGAGCTGTTTTTT	CASSDRLAGESGELFF
.	TRBV5-4	.	15	TRBJ2-5	TGTGCCAGCACCGCCAGGGACGGGCTTGTAGAGACCCAGTACTTC	CASTARDGLVETQYF
.	TRBV27	.	15	TRBJ2-1	TGTGCCAGCAGTCGCCTTGAGGGGAGCGGCAATGAGCAGTTCTTC	CASSRLEGSGNEQFF
.	TRBV28	TRBD1	15	TRBJ1-2	TGTGCCAGCAGTACCCCCGGGACAGGGGACTATGACTACACCTTC	CASSTPGTGDYDYTF
.	TRBV6-6	.	13	TRBJ1-2	TGTGCCAGCAGTTACTCACAGGGTGATGGCTACACCTTC	CASSYSQGDGYTF
.	TRBV6-5	.	13	TRBJ1-2	TGTGCCAGCAGCCAGACGGAACGCTATGGCTACACCTTC	CASSQTERYGYTF
.	TRBV20-1	TRBD1	13	TRBJ2-7	TGCAGTGCTAGTCCAGGGGGAACCTACGAGCAGTACTTC	CSASPGGTYEQYF
.	TRBV10-1	TRBD2	16	TRBJ2-1	TGCGCCAGCAGTGGGGGACTAGCGGGGACCTACAATGAGCAGTTCTTC	CASSGGLAGTYNEQFF
.	TRBV6-5	TRBD1	14	TRBJ2-3	TGTGCCGTCCGGGACAGGGGCGTTACAGATACGCAGTATTTT	CAVRDRGVTDTQYF
.	TRBV11-2	.	15	TRBJ2-2	TGTGCCAGCAGCAAAGAAGTCGCGAACACCGGGGAGCTGTTTTTT	CASSKEVANTGELFF
.	TRBV10-3	TRBD2	12	TRBJ2-1	TGTGCCATCGGGCGGGGGGAAACCCAACAGTTCTTC	CAIGRGETQQFF
.	TRBV6-2/TRBV6-3	TRBD1	13	TRBJ1-1	TGTGCCAGCAGTTACAGGGGGCATACTGAAGCTTTCTTT	CASSYRGHTEAFF
.	TRBV13	TRBD2	14	TRBJ2-1	TGTGCCAGCAGCTTAGGTGGGAGGGACAATGAGCAGTTCTTC	CASSLGGRDNEQFF
.	TRBV7-8	TRBD1	16	TRBJ1-3	TGTGCCAGCAGCTTAGGCAGGGGGCGAGGTGGAAACACCATATATTTT	CASSLGRGRGGNTIYF
.	TRBV5-5	.	17	TRBJ1-2	TGTGCCAGCAGCTCCCCCAGGTGGAGATTGAAACACTATGGCTACACCTTC	CASSSPRWRLKHYGYTF
few	TRBV3-1/TRBV3-2	.	20	TRBJ2-1	TGTGCCAGCAGCCAAAGACCCAGAGACAAACTAGTGCCCACCTACAATGAGCAGTTCTTC	CASSQRPRDKLVPTYNEQFF
.	TRBV5-4	TRBD2	16	TRBJ2-2	TGTGCCAGCAGCTGGGTAACGACTAGCAAGAGCGGGGAGCTGTTTTTT	CASSWVTTSKSGELFF
.	TRBV7-2	TRBD1	16	TRBJ1-1	TGTGCCAGCAGCTCCCAGGGACAGGGCATGAACACTGAAGCTTTCTTT	CASSSQGQGMNTEAFF
.	TRBV18	TRBD1	14	TRBJ2-7	TGTGCCAGCTCACCGGGGGACAGGATCTACGAGCAGTACTTC	CASSPGDRIYEQYF
.	TRBV5-1	TRBD1	14	TRBJ2-5	TGCGCCAGCAGCAGGGACAGCTCCCAAGAGACCCAGTACTTC	CASSRDSSQETQYF
.	TRBV12-5	.	14	TRBJ1-5	TGTGCTAGTCGAATTGCGGGGTCAGCCCAGCCCCAGCATTTT	CASRIAGSAQPQHF
.	TRBV2	.	14	TRBJ1-1	TGTGCCAGCAGCCCCTTAGGGACAATCACTGAAGCTTTCTTT	CASSPLGTITEAFF
.	TRBV18	TRBD2	15	TRBJ2-1	TGTGCCAGCTCCCTTCGGACTAGTAACTTTAATGAGCAGTTCTTC	CASSLRTSNFNEQFF
.	TRBV3-1/TRBV3-2	.	14	TRBJ1-1	TGTGCCAGCAGCCAAGTAGTTATGAACACTGAAGCTTTCTTT	CASSQVVMNTEAFF
.	TRBV7-8	.	16	TRBJ2-5	TGTGCCAGCAGCTTAGTGTCCTTACTGGGGGTAGAGACCCAGTACTTC	CASSLVSLLGVETQYF
.	TRBV19	TRBD1	15	TRBJ2-7	TGTGCCAGTAGTAAAACGACAGGGCCCTCCTACGAGCAGTACTTC	CASSKTTGPSYEQYF
.	TRBV20-1	.	11	TRBJ1-2	TGCAGTGCAGCCAGGGACTATGGCTACACCTTC	CSAARDYGYTF
.	TRBV19	.	12	TRBJ1-5	TGTGCCAGTAGTAGGAACAATCAGCCCCAGCATTTT	CASSRNNQPQHF
.	TRBV21-1	.	11	TRBJ1-5	TGTGCCAGCAGCAAAGGACAGCCCCAGCATTTT	CASSKGQPQHF
few	TRBV27	TRBD1	16	TRBJ1-6	TGTGCCAGCAGACCTTTAAAACAGGGGAATAATTCACCCCTCCACTTT	CASRPLKQGNNSPLHF
.	TRBV4-3	TRBD2	16	TRBJ2-7	TGCGCCAGCAGCCAAGATCTGGGGGCGGGAGGATACGAGCAGTACTTC	CASSQDLGAGGYEQYF
.	TRBV12-3/TRBV12-4	.	13	TRBJ2-1	TGTGCCAGCAGTTCGGAGGGACGGGGTGAGCAGTTCTTC	CASSSEGRGEQFF